This TCR beta chain was documented in a study of cytomegalovirus exposure and HLA in healthy donors. The V gene end was trimmed by 3 bases and the J gene end by 6 bases; junction bases not matched to a gene: 9. Germline V gene sequence: CDR1 MNHEY, CDR2 SVGAGI. The CDR3 runs to 15 residues. With 60 Vbeta and 13 Jbeta primers, the PCR was carried out. Profiled with immunoSEQ multiplex PCR; TCRdb holds only in-frame clones, not every one. This sample has about 110,000 clones; about 70% occur once, and the top ten carry more than 2.5%. Sequenced input: PBMCs. The gene calls are TRBV6-5 and TRBJ1-2; 8 positions match TRBD1. This sequence was found in a man aged 25-45 years in good health and CMV-seronegative. The CDR3 reads CASSYGQGAWNGYTF. CDR3 bases: TGTGCCAGCAGTTATGGACAGGGTGCTTGGAATGGCTACACCTTC.